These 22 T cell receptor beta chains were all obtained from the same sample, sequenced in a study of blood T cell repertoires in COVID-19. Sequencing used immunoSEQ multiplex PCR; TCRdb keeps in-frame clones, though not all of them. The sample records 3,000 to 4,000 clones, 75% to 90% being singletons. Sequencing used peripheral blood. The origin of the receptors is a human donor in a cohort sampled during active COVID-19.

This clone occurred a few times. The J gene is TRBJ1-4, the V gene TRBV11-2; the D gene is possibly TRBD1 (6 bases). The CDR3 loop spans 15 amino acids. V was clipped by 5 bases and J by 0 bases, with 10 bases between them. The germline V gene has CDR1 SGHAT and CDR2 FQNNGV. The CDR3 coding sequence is TGTGCCAGCAGCATACAGGGCTCAACTAATGAAAAACTGTTTTTT. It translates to CASSIQGSTNEKLFF.

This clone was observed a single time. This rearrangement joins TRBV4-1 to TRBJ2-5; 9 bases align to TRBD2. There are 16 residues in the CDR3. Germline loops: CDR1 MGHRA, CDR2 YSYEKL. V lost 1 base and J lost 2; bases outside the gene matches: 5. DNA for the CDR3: TGCGCCAGCAGCCAAGGAATAAGCGGGGGGCAAGAGACCCAGTACTTC. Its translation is CASSQGISGGQETQYF.

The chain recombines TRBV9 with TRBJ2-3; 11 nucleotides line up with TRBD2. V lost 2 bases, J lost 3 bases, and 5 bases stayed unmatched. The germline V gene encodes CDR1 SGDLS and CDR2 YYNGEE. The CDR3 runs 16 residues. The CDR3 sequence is CASSVGSGGATDTQYF. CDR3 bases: TGTGCCAGCAGCGTGGGTAGCGGGGGGGCAACAGATACGCAGTATTTT.

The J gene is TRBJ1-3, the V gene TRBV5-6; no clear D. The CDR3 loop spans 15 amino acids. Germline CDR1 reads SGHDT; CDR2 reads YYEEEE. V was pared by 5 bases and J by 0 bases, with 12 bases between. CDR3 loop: CASRRAHSSGNTIYF. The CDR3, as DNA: TGTGCCAGCAGGCGGGCCCACTCCTCTGGAAACACCATATATTTT.

The CDR3 bases are TGCGCCAGCAGTTCAGGGGTCTACGAGCAGTACTTC. Protein sequence: CASSSGVYEQYF. This chain links TRBV5-1 with TRBJ2-7; D is perhaps TRBD1 (6 bases). The germline CDR1 and CDR2 sequences are SGHRS and YFSETQ. The CDR3 runs 12 residues. Trimming took off 5 bases at V and 3 bases at J, with 9 bases between the two ends.

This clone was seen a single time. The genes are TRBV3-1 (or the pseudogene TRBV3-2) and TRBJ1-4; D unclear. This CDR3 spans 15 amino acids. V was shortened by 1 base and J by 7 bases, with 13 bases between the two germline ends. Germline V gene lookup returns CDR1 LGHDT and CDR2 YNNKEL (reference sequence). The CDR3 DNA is TGTGCCAGCAGCCAAGCTTGGGGAGTCGGTGAAAAACTGTTTTTT. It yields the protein CASSQAWGVGEKLFF.

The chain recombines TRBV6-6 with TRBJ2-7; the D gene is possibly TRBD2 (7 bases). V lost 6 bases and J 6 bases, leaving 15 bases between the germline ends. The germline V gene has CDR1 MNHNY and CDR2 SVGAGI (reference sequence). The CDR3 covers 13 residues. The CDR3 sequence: CASRGGQTGEQYF. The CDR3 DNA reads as TGTGCCAGCAGGGGGGGGCAGACGGGCGAGCAGTACTTC.

The CDR3 DNA reads as TGTGCCAGCAGTCCTTCCGGGACTAGCGGGGCCAGCTCCTACAATGAGCAGTTCTTC. Amino acid sequence: CASSPSGTSGASSYNEQFF. The gene calls are TRBV6-4 and TRBJ2-1, with 13 bases identical to TRBD2. V was pared by 5 bases and J by 0 bases, with 10 bases of the junction left unmatched. The germline CDR1 and CDR2 sequences are MRHNA and SNTAGT. The CDR3 consists of 19 residues.

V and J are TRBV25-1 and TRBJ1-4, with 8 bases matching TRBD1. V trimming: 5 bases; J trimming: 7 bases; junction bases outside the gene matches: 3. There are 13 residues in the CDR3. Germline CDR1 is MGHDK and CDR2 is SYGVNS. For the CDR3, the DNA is TGTGCCAGCAGTCCGACAGGGGTTGAAAAACTGTTTTTT. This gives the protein CASSPTGVEKLFF.

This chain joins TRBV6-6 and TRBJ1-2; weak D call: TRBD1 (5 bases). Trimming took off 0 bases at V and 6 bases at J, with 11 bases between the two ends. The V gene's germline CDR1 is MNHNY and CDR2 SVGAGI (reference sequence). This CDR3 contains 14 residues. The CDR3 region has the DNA TGTGCCAGCAGTTACTCGACAGTCGGCGATGGCTACACCTTC. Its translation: CASSYSTVGDGYTF.

The CDR3: CASSLDVSTDTQYF. In DNA, the CDR3 is TGCGCCAGCAGCTTGGATGTAAGCACAGATACGCAGTATTTT. The V gene is TRBV5-1, the J gene TRBJ2-3; D is uncertain. From germline, CDR1 is SGHRS and CDR2 YFSETQ. Trimming took 0 bases from V and 0 from J, leaving 5 bases between them. The CDR3 consists of 14 residues.

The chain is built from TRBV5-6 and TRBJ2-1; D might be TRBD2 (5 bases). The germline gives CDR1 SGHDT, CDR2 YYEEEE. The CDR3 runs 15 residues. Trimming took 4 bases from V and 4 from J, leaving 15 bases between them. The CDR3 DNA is TGTGCCAGCAGCCCGGACGGTGGGAGATACAATGAGCAGTTCTTC. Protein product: CASSPDGGRYNEQFF.

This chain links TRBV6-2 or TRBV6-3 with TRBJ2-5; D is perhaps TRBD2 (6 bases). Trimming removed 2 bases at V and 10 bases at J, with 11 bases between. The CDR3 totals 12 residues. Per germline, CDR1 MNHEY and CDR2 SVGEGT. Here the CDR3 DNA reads TGTGCCAGCAGTTACGGCGGGGCGAACCAGTACTTC. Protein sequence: CASSYGGANQYF.

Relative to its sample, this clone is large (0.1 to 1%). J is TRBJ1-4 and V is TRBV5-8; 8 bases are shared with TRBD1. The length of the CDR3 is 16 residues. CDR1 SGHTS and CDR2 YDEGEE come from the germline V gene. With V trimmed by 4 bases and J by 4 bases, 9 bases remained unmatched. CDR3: CASSLYFGQGNEKLFF. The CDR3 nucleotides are TGTGCCAGCAGCCTCTATTTCGGACAGGGTAATGAAAAACTGTTTTTT.

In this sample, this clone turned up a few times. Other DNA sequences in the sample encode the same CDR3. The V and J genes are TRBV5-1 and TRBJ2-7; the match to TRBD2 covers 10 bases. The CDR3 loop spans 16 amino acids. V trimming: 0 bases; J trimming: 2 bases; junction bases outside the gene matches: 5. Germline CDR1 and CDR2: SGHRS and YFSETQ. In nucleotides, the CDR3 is TGCGCCAGCAGCTTGGCCCCAAGCGGGGGGGCCTACGAGCAGTACTTC. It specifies CASSLAPSGGAYEQYF. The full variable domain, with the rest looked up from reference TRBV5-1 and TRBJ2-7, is KAGVTQTPRYLIKTRGQQVTLSCSPISGHRSVSWYQQTPGQGLQFLFEYFSETQRNKGNFPGRFSGRQFSNSRSEMNVSTLELGDSALYLCASSLAPSGGAYEQYFGPGTRLTVT.

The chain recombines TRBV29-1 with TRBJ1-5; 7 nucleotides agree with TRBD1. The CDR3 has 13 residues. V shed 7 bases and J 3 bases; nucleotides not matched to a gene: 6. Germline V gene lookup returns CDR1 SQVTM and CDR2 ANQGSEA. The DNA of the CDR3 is TGCAGCGCTGCGACAGGGATCAATCAGCCCCAGCATTTT. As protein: CSAATGINQPQHF.

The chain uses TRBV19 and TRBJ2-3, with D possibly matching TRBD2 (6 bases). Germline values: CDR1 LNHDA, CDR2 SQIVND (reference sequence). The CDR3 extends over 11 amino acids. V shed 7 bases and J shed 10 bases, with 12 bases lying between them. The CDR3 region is CASKSGHAQYF. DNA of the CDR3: TGTGCCAGTAAGAGCGGGCATGCGCAGTATTTT.

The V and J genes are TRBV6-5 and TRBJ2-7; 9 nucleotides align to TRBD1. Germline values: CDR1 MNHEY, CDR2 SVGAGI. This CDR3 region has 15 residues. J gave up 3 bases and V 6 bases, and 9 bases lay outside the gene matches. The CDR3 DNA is TGTGCCAGCAGCGGGTCCGGGACAGGGAGCTACGAGCAGTACTTC. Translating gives CASSGSGTGSYEQYF.

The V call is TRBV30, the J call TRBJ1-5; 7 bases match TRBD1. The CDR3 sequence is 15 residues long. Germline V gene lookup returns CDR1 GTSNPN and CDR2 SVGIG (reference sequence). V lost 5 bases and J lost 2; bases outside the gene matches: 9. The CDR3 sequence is CAWQTPQGGNQPQHF. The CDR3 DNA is TGTGCCTGGCAAACACCCCAGGGGGGCAATCAGCCCCAGCATTTT.

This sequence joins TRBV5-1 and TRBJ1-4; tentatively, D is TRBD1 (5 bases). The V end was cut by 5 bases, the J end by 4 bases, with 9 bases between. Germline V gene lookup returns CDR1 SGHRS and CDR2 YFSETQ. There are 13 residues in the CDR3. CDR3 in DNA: TGCGCCAGCAGTTCAGGGCTTAATGAAAAACTGTTTTTT. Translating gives CASSSGLNEKLFF.

The CDR3 DNA is TGTGCCAGCAGCCGGACACCCCAGGGGACTGAAGCTTTCTTT. It translates to CASSRTPQGTEAFF. This rearrangement joins TRBV13 to TRBJ1-1; maybe TRBD1 (6 bases). The CDR3 is made up of 14 amino acids. Germline V gives CDR1 PRHDT, CDR2 FYEKMQ (reference sequence). Trimming took 5 bases from V and 5 from J, leaving 15 bases between them. Variable domain in full (rest from reference TRBV13 and TRBJ1-1): AAGVIQSPRHLIKEKRETATLKCYPIPRHDTVYWYQQGPGQDPQFLISFYEKMQSDKGSIPDRFSAQQFSDYHSELNMSSLELGDSALYFCASSRTPQGTEAFFGQGTRLTVV.

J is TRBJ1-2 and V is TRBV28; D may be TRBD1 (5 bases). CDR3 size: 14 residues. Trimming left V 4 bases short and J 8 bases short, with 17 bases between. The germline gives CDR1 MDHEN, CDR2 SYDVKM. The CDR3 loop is CASSSRRGEAGYTF. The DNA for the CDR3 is TGTGCCAGCAGTTCCCGTCGGGGGGAGGCCGGCTACACCTTC.